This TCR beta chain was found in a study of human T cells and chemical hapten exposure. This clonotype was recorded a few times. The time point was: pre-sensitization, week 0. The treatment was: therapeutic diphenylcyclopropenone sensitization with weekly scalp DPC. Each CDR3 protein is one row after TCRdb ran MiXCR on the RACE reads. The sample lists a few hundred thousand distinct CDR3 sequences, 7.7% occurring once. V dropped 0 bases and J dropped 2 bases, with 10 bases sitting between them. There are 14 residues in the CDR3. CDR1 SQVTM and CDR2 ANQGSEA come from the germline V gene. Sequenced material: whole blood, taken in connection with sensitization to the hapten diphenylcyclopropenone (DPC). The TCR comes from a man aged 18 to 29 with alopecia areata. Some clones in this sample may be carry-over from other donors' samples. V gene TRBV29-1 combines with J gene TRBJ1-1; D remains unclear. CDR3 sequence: CSVEEKHPNTEAFF. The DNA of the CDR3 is TGCAGCGTTGAAGAGAAACACCCTAACACTGAAGCTTTCTTT.